These 21 T cell receptor beta chains share one sample of origin, sequenced in a study of control samples from healthy donors and cancer patients. Using immunoSEQ multiplex PCR, the repertoire was profiled, and TCRdb retains in-frame clones only, with some absent. The profile shows around 95,000 clones, approximately 80% of them singletons. Sample: blood. These receptors all stem from a man aged 25 to 40 in good health.

V is TRBV28 and J is TRBJ1-2; the D is unclear. The CDR3 length is 13 residues. Trimming stripped 3 bases from V and 3 bases from J, with 8 bases between. The germline CDR1 and CDR2 sequences are MDHEN and SYDVKM. The CDR3 bases are TGTGCCAGCAGTTTGACCACCTACTATGGCTACACCTTC. Its protein product is CASSLTTYYGYTF.

The chain recombines TRBV10-2 with TRBJ1-4; D remains unclear. Looked up from germline, CDR1 is WSHSY and CDR2 is SAAADI. Trimming pared 3 bases from V and 5 bases from J, leaving 10 bases between. The CDR3 sequence is 14 residues long. CDR3 DNA: TGCGCCAGCAGTGATCAGGCTGGCAATGAAAAACTGTTTTTT. It specifies CASSDQAGNEKLFF.

The chain links TRBV11-2 to TRBJ2-1; D assignment may be TRBD1 or TRBD2 (6 bases each). The germline V gene has CDR1 SGHAT and CDR2 FQNNGV. V lost 1 base to trimming and J lost 5 bases, with 21 bases between them. The CDR3 has 18 residues. The CDR3 loop reads CASSLVDRGRPPNNEQFF. In DNA form, the CDR3 reads TGTGCCAGCAGCTTAGTGGATCGGGGGCGCCCCCCAAACAATGAGCAGTTCTTC.

This sequence joins TRBV12-5 and TRBJ1-6; D not certain. This CDR3 has 15 amino acids. Germline values: CDR1 LGHNT, CDR2 FRNRAP. Deletions cut 0 bases from V and 7 bases from J, with 10 bases between. The CDR3 DNA reads TGTGCTAGTGGTTTGGTCCCGGAAACGAATTCACCCCTCCACTTT. It is translated as CASGLVPETNSPLHF.

The CDR3 sequence is CASSLSDRAGYTF. The CDR3 region has the DNA TGTGCCAGCAGTTTATCGGATCGGGCTGGCTACACCTTC. The V call is TRBV27, the J call TRBJ1-2; no reliable D call. The germline V gene has CDR1 MNHEY and CDR2 SMNVEV (reference sequence). CDR3 length: 13 amino acids. With 0 bases removed from V and 7 bases from J, the gap between germline ends came to 9 bases.

The rearrangement links TRBV3-1 (or the pseudogene TRBV3-2) to TRBJ1-1, with D tentatively TRBD1 (6 bases). The CDR3 is made up of 14 amino acids. In germline, CDR1 is LGHDT, CDR2 YNNKEL (reference sequence). V lost 4 bases, J lost 6 bases, and 15 bases lay in between. The CDR3 DNA reads TGTGCCAGCAGCCTGCGTGGGGGCGAGGCTGAAGCTTTCTTT. It yields the protein CASSLRGGEAEAFF.

This chain connects TRBV20-1 to TRBJ1-2; D not certain. V was cut by 2 bases and J by 6 bases, with 7 bases left in between. Germline V lookup: CDR1 DFQATT, CDR2 SNEGSKA (reference sequence). The CDR3 sequence is 11 residues long. DNA for the CDR3: TGCAGTGCTAGAAGGGTACATGGCTACACCTTC. Protein sequence: CSARRVHGYTF.

The rearrangement joins TRBV9 to TRBJ2-3; D unclear. Germline V gives CDR1 SGDLS, CDR2 YYNGEE. CDR3 length equals 13 residues. V was cut by 3 bases and J by 3 bases, with 8 bases left in between. CDR3 bases: TGTGCCAGCAGCGGTTATAGGACAGATACGCAGTATTTT. Translation: CASSGYRTDTQYF.

This chain joins TRBV5-1 and TRBJ1-3; TRBD1 is a possible D gene (5 bases). Per germline, CDR1 SGHRS and CDR2 YFSETQ. Trimming took 0 bases from V and 0 from J, leaving 7 bases between them. The CDR3 is 15 residues long. The CDR3 nucleotides read TGCGCCAGCAGCTTGGATGACAGCTCTGGAAACACCATATATTTT. Protein: CASSLDDSSGNTIYF.

The chain couples TRBV7-2 to TRBJ1-1; D is perhaps TRBD1 (5 bases). Trimming shortened V by 0 bases and J by 6 bases, and 11 bases separated the two germline ends. Per germline, CDR1 SGHTA and CDR2 FQGNSA. This CDR3 region has 14 residues. CDR3 sequence reads: CASSLATGGPEAFF. CDR3 in DNA: TGTGCCAGCAGCTTAGCGACTGGGGGTCCTGAAGCTTTCTTT.

The chain has TRBV6-5 and TRBJ2-1; tentatively, D is TRBD1 (6 bases). Between the trimmed V and J ends, which lost 4 bases and 2 bases, there was a span of 6 bases. CDR1 and CDR2 from the germline V gene are MNHEY and SVGAGI. This CDR3 has 13 residues. The CDR3 DNA sequence: TGTGCCAGCAGTTGGACAGCCTACAATGAGCAGTTCTTC. It translates to CASSWTAYNEQFF.

This rearrangement joins TRBV6-2 or TRBV6-3 to TRBJ1-1; weak D call: TRBD1 (6 bases). The V end lost 4 bases, the J end lost 1 base, and 10 bases lay between the germline ends. This CDR3 region has 14 residues. The germline gives CDR1 MNHEY, CDR2 SVGEGT. The CDR3: CASSLQGPNTEAFF. In DNA form, the CDR3 reads TGTGCCAGCAGTTTACAGGGCCCGAACACTGAAGCTTTCTTT.

This sequence joins TRBV15 and TRBJ1-1, with D perhaps TRBD1 (5 bases). The CDR3 is 14 residues long. Germline V gene sequence: CDR1 LNHNV, CDR2 YYDKDF (reference sequence). The V gene lost 3 bases and the J gene lost 4 bases, with 12 bases spanning the gap. CDR3 sequence: CATSRQQTGTEAFF. CDR3 sequence (DNA): TGTGCCACCAGCAGGCAGCAAACAGGCACTGAAGCTTTCTTT.

V usage is TRBV10-1 and J usage is TRBJ2-2; D uncertain. Per germline, CDR1 WNHNN and CDR2 SYGVQD (reference sequence). Deletions cut 4 bases from V and 1 base from J, with 7 bases between. The length of the CDR3 is 14 residues. The CDR3 sequence: CASSVARNTGELFF. The DNA of the CDR3 is TGCGCCAGCAGTGTTGCACGGAACACCGGGGAGCTGTTTTTT.

The CDR3 protein is CASNRDRGLIGYSNQPQHF. As DNA, the CDR3 is TGTGCCAGTAATAGAGACAGGGGCCTAATTGGCTATAGCAATCAGCCCCAGCATTTT. V gene TRBV19 combines with J gene TRBJ1-5; 8 positions agree with TRBD1. CDR1 LNHDA and CDR2 SQIVND come from the germline V gene (reference sequence). The CDR3 loop spans 19 amino acids. V trimming: 7 bases; J trimming: 0 bases; junction bases outside the gene matches: 17.

This clone appeared a few times. The chain recombines TRBV12-3 or TRBV12-4 with TRBJ1-1; 7 nucleotides line up with TRBD1. This CDR3 is built from 13 residues. V was clipped by 6 bases and J by 4 bases; unmatched bases: 5. CDR3 in amino acids: CASRQDRVTEAFF. The CDR3 region has the DNA TGTGCCAGCAGACAAGACAGGGTCACTGAAGCTTTCTTT.

The V gene is TRBV15, the J gene TRBJ1-2; D uncertain. Germline lookup yields CDR1 LNHNV and CDR2 YYDKDF (reference sequence). Between the trimmed V and J ends, which lost 1 base and 2 bases, there was a span of 14 bases. This CDR3 is 16 amino acids long. CDR3 loop: CATSRAGSGGNYGYTF. CDR3 DNA: TGTGCCACCAGCAGAGCTGGTTCGGGCGGAAACTATGGCTACACCTTC.

The V and J genes are TRBV28 and TRBJ1-2, with 7 bases identical to TRBD1. CDR1 and CDR2 from the germline V gene are MDHEN and SYDVKM. This CDR3 comprises 12 residues. V was pared by 5 bases and J by 8 bases, with 5 bases of the junction left unmatched. The CDR3 loop is CASSPRQGGYTF. The DNA for the CDR3 is TGTGCCAGCAGTCCTCGACAGGGAGGCTACACCTTC.

The V gene is TRBV5-1, the J gene TRBJ2-7; the D gene is possibly TRBD1 (6 bases). The CDR3 contains 15 residues. Trimming left V 9 bases short and J 4 bases short, with 23 bases between. In germline, CDR1 is SGHRS, CDR2 YFSETQ. The CDR3 protein is CATSAVRGALYEQYF. In nucleotides, the CDR3 is TGCGCCACCTCAGCTGTCAGGGGCGCCCTTTACGAGCAGTACTTC. The full variable domain, with the rest looked up from reference TRBV5-1 and TRBJ2-7, is KAGVTQTPRYLIKTRGQQVTLSCSPISGHRSVSWYQQTPGQGLQFLFEYFSETQRNKGNFPGRFSGRQFSNSRSEMNVSTLELGDSALYLCATSAVRGALYEQYFGPGTRLTVT.

This clone was recorded only once. The genes are TRBV15 and TRBJ2-7; D possibly corresponds to TRBD2 (6 bases). The CDR3 spans 16 residues. Germline CDR1 LNHNV, CDR2 YYDKDF (reference sequence). V gave up 3 bases and J gave up 5 bases, with 20 bases separating them. The CDR3 loop is CATSSTLGASVDEQYF. Written as DNA, the CDR3 is TGTGCCACCAGCAGTACGCTCGGAGCTAGCGTAGACGAGCAGTACTTC. Full variable domain (outside the CDR3, taken from reference TRBV15 and TRBJ2-7): DAMVIQNPRYQVTQFGKPVTLSCSQTLNHNVMYWYQQKSSQAPKLLFHYYDKDFNNEADTPDNFQSRRPNTSFCFLDIRSPGLGDTAMYLCATSSTLGASVDEQYFGPGTRLTVT.

The rearrangement joins TRBV15 to TRBJ1-6; TRBD1 is a possible D gene (5 bases). Deletions cut 1 base from V and 8 bases from J, with 6 bases between. Germline V gene lookup returns CDR1 LNHNV and CDR2 YYDKDF (reference sequence). The CDR3 has 13 amino acids. The CDR3 nucleotides read TGTGCCACCAGCAGAGGGGGGGATTCACCCCTCCACTTT. Encoded protein: CATSRGGDSPLHF. Supplemented by reference TRBV15 and TRBJ1-6, the full variable domain reads DAMVIQNPRYQVTQFGKPVTLSCSQTLNHNVMYWYQQKSSQAPKLLFHYYDKDFNNEADTPDNFQSRRPNTSFCFLDIRSPGLGDTAMYLCATSRGGDSPLHFGNGTRLTVT.